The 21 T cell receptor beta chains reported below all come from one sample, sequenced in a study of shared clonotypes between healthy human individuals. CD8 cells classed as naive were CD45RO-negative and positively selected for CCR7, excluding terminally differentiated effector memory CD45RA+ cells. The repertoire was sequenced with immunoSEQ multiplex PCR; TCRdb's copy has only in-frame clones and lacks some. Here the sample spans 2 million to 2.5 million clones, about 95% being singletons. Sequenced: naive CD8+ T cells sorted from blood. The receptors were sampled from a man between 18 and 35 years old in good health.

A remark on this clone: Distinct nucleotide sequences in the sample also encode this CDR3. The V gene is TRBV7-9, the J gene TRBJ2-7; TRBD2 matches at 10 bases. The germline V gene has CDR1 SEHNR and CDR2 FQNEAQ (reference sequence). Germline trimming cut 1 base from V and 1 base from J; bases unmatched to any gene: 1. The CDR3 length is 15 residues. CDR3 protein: CASSLGTSGSYEQYF. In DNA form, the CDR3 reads TGTGCCAGCAGCTTAGGGACTAGCGGTTCCTACGAGCAGTACTTC.

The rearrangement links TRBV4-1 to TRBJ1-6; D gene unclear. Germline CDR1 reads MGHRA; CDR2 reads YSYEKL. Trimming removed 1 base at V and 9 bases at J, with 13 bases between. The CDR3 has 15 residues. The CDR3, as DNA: TGCGCCAGCAGCCAAGTAGTGGGTTATGGTTCACCCCTCCACTTT. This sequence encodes CASSQVVGYGSPLHF.

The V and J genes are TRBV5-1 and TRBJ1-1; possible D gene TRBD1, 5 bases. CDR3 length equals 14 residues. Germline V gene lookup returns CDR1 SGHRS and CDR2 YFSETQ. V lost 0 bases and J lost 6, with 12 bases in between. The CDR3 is CASSLGQNPPEAFF. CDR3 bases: TGCGCCAGCAGCTTGGGACAGAACCCTCCTGAAGCTTTCTTT.

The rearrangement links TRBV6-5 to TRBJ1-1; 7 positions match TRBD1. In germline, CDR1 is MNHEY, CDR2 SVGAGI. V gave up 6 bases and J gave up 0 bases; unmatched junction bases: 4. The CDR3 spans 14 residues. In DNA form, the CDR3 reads TGTGCCAGCAGGCACAGGGGCATGAACACTGAAGCTTTCTTT. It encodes CASRHRGMNTEAFF.

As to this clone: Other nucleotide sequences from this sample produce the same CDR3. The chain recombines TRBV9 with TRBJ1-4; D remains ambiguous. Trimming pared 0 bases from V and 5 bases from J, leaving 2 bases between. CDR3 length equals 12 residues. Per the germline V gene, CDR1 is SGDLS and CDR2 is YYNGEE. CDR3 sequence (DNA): TGTGCCAGCAGCGTAGGGAATGAAAAACTGTTTTTT. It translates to CASSVGNEKLFF.

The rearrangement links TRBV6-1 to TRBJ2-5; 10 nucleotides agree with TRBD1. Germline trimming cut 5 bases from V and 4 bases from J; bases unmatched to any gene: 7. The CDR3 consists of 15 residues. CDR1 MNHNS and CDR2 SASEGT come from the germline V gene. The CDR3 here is CASSPRDRGGETQYF. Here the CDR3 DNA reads TGTGCCAGCAGTCCGAGGGACAGGGGAGGAGAGACCCAGTACTTC.

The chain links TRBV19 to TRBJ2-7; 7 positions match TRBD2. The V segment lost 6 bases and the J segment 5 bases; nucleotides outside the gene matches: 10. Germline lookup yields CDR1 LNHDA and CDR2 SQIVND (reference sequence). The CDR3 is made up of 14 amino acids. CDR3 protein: CASRPRDYTNEQYF. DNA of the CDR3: TGTGCCAGTAGACCCCGGGACTATACCAACGAGCAGTACTTC.

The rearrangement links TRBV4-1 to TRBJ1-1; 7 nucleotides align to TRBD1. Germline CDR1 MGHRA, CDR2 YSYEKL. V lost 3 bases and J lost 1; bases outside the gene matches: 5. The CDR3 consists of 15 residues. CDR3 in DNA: TGCGCCAGCAGCCAGGGGACAGTTTCGAACACTGAAGCTTTCTTT. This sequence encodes CASSQGTVSNTEAFF.

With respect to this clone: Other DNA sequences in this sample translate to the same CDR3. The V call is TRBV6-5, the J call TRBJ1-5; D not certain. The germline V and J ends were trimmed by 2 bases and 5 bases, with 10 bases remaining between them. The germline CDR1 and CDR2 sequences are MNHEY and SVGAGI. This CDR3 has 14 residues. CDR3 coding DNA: TGTGCCAGCAGTTACGTCGGACGGGATCAGCCCCAGCATTTT. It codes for CASSYVGRDQPQHF.

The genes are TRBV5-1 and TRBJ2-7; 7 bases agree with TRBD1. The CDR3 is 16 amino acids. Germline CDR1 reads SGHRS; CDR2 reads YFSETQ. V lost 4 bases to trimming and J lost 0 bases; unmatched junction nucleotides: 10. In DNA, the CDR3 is TGCGCCAGCAGCCTGGGGCCGGGACAGAGCTCCTACGAGCAGTACTTC. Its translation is CASSLGPGQSSYEQYF.

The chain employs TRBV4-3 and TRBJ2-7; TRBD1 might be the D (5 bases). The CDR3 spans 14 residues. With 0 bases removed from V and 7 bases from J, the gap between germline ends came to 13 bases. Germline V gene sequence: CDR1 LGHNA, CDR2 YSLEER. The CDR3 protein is CASSQDGASGEQYF. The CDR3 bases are TGCGCCAGCAGCCAAGATGGGGCCTCAGGGGAGCAGTACTTC.

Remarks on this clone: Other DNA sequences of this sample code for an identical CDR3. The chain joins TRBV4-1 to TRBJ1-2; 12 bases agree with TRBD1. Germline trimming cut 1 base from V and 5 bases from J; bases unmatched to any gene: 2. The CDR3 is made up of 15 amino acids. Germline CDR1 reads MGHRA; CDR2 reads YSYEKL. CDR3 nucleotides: TGCGCCAGCAGCCAAGTGGGACAGGGGGCTTATGGCTACACCTTC. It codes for CASSQVGQGAYGYTF.

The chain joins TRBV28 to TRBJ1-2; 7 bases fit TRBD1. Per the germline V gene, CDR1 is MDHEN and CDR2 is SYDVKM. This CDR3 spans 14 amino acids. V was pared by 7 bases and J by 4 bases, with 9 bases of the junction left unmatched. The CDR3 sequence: CASIFRGGLYGYTF. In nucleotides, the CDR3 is TGTGCCAGCATTTTCAGGGGGGGTCTCTATGGCTACACCTTC.

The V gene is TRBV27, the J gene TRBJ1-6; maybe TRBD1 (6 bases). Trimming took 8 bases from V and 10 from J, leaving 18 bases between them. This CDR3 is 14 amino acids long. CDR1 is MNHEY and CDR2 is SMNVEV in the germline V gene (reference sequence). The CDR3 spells CASASGTLNSPLHF. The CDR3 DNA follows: TGTGCCAGCGCCTCCGGGACATTGAACTCACCCCTCCACTTT.

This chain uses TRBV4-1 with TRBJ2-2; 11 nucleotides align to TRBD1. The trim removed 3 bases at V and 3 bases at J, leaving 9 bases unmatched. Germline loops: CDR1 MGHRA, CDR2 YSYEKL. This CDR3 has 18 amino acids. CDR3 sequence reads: CASSQGHGTGGYTGELFF. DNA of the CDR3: TGCGCCAGCAGCCAGGGTCACGGGACAGGGGGATACACCGGGGAGCTGTTTTTT.

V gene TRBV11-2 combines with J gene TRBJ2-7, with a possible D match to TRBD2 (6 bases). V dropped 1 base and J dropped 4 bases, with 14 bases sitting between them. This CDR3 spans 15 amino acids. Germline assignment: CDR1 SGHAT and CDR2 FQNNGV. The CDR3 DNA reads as TGTGCCAGCAGCTTAGCCGCTAGCGACCATTACGAGCAGTACTTC. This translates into CASSLAASDHYEQYF.

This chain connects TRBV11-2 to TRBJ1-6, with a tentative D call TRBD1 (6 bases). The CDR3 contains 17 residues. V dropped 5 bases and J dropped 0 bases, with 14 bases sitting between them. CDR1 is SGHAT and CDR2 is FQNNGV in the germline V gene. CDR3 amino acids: CASSAPQGFSYNSPLHF. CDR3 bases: TGTGCCAGCAGCGCCCCACAGGGTTTCTCCTATAATTCACCCCTCCACTTT.

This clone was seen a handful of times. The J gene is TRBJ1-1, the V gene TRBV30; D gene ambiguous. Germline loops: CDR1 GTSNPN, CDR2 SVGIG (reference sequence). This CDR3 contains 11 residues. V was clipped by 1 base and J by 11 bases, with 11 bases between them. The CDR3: CAWSDGGWAFF. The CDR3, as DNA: TGTGCCTGGAGTGATGGTGGCTGGGCTTTCTTT.

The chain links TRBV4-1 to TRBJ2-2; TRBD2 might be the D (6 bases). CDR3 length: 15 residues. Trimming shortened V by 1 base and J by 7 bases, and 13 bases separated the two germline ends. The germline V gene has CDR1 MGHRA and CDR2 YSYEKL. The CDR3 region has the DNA TGCGCCAGCAGCCAAGGGCAACTAGCATTCGGGGAGCTGTTTTTT. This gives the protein CASSQGQLAFGELFF.

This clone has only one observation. CDR3 in DNA: TGTGCCAGCAGTCCTCTAGGCGTATCTAGCGGAGTATACAATGAGCAGTTCTTC. Translation: CASSPLGVSSGVYNEQFF. The chain joins TRBV28 to TRBJ2-1; 7 positions agree with TRBD2. V was clipped by 5 bases and J by 4 bases; unmatched bases: 17. The CDR3 has 18 amino acids. CDR1 is MDHEN and CDR2 is SYDVKM in the germline V gene.

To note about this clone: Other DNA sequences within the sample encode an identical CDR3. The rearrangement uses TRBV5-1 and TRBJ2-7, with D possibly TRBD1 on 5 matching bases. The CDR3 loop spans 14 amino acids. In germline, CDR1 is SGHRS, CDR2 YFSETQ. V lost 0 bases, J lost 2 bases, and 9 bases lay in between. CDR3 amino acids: CASSLGSGPYEQYF. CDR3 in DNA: TGCGCCAGCAGCTTGGGGTCAGGGCCCTACGAGCAGTACTTC.